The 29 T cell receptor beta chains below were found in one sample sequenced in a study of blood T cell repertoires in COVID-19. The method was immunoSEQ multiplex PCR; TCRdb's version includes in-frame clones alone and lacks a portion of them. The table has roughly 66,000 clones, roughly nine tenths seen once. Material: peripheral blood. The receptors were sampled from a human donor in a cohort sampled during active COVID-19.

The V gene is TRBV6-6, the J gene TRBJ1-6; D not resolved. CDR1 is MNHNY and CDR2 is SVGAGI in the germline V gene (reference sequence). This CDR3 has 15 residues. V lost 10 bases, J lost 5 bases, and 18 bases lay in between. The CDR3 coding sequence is TGTGCCACCGGAGAGGGAGCCGGAGATAATTCACCCCTCCACTTT. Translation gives CATGEGAGDNSPLHF.

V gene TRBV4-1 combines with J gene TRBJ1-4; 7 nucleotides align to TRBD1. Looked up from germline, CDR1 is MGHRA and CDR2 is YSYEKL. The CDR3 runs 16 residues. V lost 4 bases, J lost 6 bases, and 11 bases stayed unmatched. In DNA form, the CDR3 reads TGCGCCAGCAGCCCCCCAGGATGGACAGGAGATGAAAAACTGTTTTTT. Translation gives CASSPPGWTGDEKLFF.

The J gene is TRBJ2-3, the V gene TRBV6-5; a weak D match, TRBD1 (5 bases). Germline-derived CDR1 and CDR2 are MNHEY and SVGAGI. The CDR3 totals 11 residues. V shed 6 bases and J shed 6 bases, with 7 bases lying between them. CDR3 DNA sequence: TGTGCCAGCAGCCGACAGGATACGCAGTATTTT. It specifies CASSRQDTQYF.

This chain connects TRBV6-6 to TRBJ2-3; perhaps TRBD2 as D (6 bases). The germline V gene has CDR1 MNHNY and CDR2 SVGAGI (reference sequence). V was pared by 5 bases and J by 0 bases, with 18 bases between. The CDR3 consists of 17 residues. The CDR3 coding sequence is TGTGCCAGCAGTCGGGCCCCACTAGCCGGCAGCACAGATACGCAGTATTTT. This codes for CASSRAPLAGSTDTQYF.

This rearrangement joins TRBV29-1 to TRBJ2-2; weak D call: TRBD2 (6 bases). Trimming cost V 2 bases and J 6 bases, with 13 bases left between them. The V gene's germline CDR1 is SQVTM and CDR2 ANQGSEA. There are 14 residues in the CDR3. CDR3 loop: CSVESPTGAGELFF. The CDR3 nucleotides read TGCAGCGTTGAATCCCCAACGGGGGCCGGGGAGCTGTTTTTT.

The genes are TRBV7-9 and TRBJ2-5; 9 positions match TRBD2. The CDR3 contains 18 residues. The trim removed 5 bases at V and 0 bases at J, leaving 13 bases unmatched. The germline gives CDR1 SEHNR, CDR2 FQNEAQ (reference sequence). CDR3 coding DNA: TGTGCCAGCAGCGAAACGGGACTAGCCCGATCGTACCAAGAGACCCAGTACTTC. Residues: CASSETGLARSYQETQYF.

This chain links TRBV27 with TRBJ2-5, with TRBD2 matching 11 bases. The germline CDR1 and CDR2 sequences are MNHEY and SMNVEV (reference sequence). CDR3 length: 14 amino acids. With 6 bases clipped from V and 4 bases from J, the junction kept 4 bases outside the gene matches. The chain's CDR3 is CASRLAGAGETQYF. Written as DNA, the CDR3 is TGTGCCAGCAGACTAGCGGGAGCAGGAGAGACCCAGTACTTC.

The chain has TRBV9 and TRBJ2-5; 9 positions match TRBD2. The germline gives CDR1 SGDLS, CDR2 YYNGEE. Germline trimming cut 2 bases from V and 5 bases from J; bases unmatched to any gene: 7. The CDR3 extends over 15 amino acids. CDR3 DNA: TGTGCCAGCAGCGTCGCATCAGCGGGGGGTGAGACCCAGTACTTC. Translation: CASSVASAGGETQYF.

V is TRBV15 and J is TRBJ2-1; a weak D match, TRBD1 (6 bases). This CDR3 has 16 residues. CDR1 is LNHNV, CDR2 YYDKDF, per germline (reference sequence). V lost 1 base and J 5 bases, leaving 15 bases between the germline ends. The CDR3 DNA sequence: TGTGCCACCAGCAGAGCTGCGCCCAGGGGACACAATGAGCAGTTCTTC. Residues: CATSRAAPRGHNEQFF.

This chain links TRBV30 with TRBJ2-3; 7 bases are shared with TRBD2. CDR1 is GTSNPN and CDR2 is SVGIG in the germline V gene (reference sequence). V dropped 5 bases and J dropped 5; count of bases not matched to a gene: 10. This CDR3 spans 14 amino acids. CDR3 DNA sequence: TGTGCCTGGGGTCTGGGCGGGAGCGTAGATACGCAGTATTTT. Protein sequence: CAWGLGGSVDTQYF.

The CDR3 DNA sequence: TGCAGCGTTGATCCAGGGGACACTGAAGCTTTCTTT. Amino acids: CSVDPGDTEAFF. This sequence joins TRBV29-1 and TRBJ1-1; a possible D gene is TRBD1 (6 bases). The length of the CDR3 is 12 residues. V dropped 3 bases and J dropped 3 bases, with 8 bases sitting between them. Germline loops: CDR1 SQVTM, CDR2 ANQGSEA. The full variable domain, completed using reference TRBV29-1 and TRBJ1-1, is SAVISQKPSRDICQRGTSLTIQCQVDSQVTMMFWYRQQPGQSLTLIATANQGSEATYESGFVIDKFPISRPNLTFSTLTVSNMSPEDSSIYLCSVDPGDTEAFFGQGTRLTVV.

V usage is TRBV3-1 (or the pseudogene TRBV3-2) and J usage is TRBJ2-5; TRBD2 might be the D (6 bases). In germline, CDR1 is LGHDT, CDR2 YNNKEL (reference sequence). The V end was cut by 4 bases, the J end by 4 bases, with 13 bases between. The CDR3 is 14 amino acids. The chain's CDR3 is CASSRWTIGETQYF. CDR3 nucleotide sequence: TGTGCCAGCAGCCGGTGGACTATCGGAGAGACCCAGTACTTC.

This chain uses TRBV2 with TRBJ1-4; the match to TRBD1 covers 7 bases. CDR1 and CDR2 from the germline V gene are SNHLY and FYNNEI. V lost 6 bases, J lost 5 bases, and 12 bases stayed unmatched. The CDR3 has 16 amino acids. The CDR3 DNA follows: TGTGCCAGCAGGGAAAGACAGGGTTCCAGGAATGAAAAACTGTTTTTT. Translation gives CASRERQGSRNEKLFF.

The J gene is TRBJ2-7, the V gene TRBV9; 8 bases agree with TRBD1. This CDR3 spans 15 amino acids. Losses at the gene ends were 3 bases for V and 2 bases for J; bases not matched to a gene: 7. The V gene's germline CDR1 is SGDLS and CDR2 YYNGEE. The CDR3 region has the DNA TGTGCCAGCAGCGGATCAGGACAGGGCACCTACGAGCAGTACTTC. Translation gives CASSGSGQGTYEQYF.

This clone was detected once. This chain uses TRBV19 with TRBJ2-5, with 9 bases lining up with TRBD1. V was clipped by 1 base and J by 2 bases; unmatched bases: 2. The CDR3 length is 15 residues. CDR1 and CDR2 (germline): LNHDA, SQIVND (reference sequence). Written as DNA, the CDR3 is TGTGCCAGTAGTATAGTTGGGACAGGGCAAGAGACCCAGTACTTC. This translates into CASSIVGTGQETQYF.

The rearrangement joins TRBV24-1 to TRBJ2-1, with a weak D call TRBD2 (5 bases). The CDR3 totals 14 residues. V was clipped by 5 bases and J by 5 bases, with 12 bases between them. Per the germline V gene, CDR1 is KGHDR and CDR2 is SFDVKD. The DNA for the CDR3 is TGTGCCACCAGTGCAGCGGACCTGAACAATGAGCAGTTCTTC. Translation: CATSAADLNNEQFF.

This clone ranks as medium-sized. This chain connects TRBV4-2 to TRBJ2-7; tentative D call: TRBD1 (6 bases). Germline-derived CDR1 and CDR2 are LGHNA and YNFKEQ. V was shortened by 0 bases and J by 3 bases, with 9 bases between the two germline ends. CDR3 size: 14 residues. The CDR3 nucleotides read TGTGCCAGCAGCCAAGATCAACAGGGCTACGAGCAGTACTTC. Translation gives CASSQDQQGYEQYF.

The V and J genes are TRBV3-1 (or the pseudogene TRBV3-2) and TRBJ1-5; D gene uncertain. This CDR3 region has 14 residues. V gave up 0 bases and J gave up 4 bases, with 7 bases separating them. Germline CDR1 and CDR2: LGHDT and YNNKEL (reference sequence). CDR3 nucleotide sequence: TGTGCCAGCAGCCAAGATACAGTTAATCAGCCCCAGCATTTT. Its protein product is CASSQDTVNQPQHF.

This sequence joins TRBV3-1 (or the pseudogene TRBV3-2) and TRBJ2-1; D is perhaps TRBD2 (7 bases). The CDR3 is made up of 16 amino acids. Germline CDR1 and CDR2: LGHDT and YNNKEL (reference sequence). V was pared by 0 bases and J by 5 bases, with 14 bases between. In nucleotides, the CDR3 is TGTGCCAGCAGCCAAGATCTTGAGGGGGGGAACAATGAGCAGTTCTTC. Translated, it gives CASSQDLEGGNNEQFF.

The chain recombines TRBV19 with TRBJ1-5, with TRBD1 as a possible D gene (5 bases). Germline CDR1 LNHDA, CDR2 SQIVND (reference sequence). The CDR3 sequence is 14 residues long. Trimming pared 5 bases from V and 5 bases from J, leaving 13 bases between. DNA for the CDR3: TGTGCCAGTAGTGCGGGGGTCTGGGATCAGCCCCAGCATTTT. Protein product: CASSAGVWDQPQHF.

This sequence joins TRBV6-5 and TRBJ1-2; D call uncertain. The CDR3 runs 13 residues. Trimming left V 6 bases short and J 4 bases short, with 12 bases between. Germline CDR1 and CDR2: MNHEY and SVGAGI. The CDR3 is CASSSGVPYGYTF. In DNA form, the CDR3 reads TGTGCCAGCAGCTCCGGGGTACCCTATGGCTACACCTTC.

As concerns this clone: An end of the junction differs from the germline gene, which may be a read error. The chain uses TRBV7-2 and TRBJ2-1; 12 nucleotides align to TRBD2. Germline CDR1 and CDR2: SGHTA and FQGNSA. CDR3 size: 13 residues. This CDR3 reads CASSLTSGGFPLF. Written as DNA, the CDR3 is TGTGCCAGCAGTCTTACTAGCGGGGGGTTCCCCCTCTTC.

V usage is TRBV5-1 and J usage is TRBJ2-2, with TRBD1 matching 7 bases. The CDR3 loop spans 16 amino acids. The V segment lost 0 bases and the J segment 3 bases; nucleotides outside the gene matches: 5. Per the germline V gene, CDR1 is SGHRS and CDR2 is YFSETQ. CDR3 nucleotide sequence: TGCGCCAGCAGCTTGGCGTTACAGGGGTACACCGGGGAGCTGTTTTTT. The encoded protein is CASSLALQGYTGELFF.

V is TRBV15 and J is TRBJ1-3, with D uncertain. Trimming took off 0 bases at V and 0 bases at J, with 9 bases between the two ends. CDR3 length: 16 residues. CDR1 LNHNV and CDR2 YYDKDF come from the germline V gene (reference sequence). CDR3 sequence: CATSRDEVSSGNTIYF. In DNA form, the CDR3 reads TGTGCCACCAGCAGAGATGAGGTCAGCTCTGGAAACACCATATATTTT.

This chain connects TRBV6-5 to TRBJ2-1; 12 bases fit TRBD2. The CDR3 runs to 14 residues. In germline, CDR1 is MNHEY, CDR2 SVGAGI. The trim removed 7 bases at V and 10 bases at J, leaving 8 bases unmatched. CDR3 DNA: TGTGCCAGCATCCGCGGGACTAGCGGGCCCGAGCAGTTCTTC. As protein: CASIRGTSGPEQFF.

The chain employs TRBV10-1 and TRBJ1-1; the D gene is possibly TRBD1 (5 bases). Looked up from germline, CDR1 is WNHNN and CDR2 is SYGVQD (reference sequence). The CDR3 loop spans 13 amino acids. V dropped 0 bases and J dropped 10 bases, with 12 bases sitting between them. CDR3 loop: CASSESGLPRAFF. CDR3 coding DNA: TGCGCCAGCAGTGAGTCGGGGCTTCCGCGAGCTTTCTTT.

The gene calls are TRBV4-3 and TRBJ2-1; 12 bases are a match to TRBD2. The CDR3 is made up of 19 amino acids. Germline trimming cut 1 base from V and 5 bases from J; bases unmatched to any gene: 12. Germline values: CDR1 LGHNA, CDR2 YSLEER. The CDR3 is CASSQAPGLAGGRDNEQFF. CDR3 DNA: TGCGCCAGCAGCCAAGCCCCGGGGCTAGCGGGGGGGCGGGACAATGAGCAGTTCTTC.

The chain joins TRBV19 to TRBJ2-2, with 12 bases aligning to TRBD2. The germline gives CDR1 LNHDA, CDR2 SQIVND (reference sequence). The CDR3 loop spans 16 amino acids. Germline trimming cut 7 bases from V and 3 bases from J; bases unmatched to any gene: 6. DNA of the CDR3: TGTGCCAGTATGGACCTAGCGGGAGGGTACACCGGGGAGCTGTTTTTT. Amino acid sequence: CASMDLAGGYTGELFF.

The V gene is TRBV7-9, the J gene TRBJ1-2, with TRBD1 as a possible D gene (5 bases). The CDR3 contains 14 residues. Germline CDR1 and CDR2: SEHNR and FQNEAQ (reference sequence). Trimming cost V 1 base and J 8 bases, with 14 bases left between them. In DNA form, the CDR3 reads TGTGCCAGCAGCTTAGATAGGCAGGGAAAAGGCTACACCTTC. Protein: CASSLDRQGKGYTF.